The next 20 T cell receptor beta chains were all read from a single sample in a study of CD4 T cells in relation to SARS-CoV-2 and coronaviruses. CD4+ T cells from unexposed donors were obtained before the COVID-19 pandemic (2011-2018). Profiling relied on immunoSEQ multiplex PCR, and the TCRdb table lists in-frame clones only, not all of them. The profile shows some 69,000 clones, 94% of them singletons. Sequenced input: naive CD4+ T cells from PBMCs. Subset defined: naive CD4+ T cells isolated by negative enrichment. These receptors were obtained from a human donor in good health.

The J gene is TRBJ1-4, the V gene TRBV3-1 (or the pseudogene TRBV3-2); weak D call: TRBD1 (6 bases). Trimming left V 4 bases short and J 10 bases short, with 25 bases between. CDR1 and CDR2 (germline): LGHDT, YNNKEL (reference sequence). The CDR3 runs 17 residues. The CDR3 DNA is TGTGCCAGCAGCCCGCCGGAGGGCCGTGGTCAAGGGGGAAAACTGTTTTTT. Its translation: CASSPPEGRGQGGKLFF.

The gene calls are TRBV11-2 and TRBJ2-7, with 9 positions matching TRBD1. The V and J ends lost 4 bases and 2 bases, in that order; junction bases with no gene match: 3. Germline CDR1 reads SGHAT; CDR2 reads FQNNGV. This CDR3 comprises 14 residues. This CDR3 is CASSYRDRAYEQYF. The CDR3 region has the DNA TGTGCCAGCAGCTACCGGGACAGGGCCTACGAGCAGTACTTC. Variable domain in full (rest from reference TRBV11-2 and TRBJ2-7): EAGVAQSPRYKIIEKRQSVAFWCNPISGHATLYWYQQILGQGPKLLIQFQNNGVVDDSQLPKDRFSAERLKGVDSTLKIQPAKLEDSAVYLCASSYRDRAYEQYFGPGTRLTVT.

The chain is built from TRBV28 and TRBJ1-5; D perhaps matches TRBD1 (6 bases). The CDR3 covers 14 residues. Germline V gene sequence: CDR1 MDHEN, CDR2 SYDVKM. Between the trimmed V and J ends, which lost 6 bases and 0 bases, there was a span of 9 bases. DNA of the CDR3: TGTGCCAGCAGGCCACAGGGTAGCAATCAGCCCCAGCATTTT. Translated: CASRPQGSNQPQHF.

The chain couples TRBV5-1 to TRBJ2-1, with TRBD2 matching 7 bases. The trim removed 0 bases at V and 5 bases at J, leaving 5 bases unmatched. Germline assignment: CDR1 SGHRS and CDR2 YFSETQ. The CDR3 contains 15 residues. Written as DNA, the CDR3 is TGCGCCAGCAGCTTGGTTACTAGCGAAAACAATGAGCAGTTCTTC. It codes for CASSLVTSENNEQFF.

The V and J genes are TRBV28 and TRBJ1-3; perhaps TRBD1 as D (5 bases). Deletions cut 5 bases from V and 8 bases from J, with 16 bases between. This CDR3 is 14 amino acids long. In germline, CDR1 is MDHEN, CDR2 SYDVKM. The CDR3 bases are TGTGCCAGCAGTCTACCCCCGTTAGGGGACACCATATATTTT. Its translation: CASSLPPLGDTIYF.

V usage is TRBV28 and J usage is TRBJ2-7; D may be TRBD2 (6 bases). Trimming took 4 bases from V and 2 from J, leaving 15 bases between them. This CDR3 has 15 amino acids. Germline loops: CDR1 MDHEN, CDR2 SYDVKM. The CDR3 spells CASSSGWGVTYEQYF. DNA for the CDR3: TGTGCCAGCAGTTCCGGGTGGGGGGTCACCTACGAGCAGTACTTC.

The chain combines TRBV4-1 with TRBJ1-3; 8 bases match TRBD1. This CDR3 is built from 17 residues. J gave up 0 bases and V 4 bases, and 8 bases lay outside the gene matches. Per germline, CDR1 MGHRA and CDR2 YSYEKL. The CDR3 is CASSPGDRLNSGNTIYF. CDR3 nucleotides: TGCGCCAGCAGCCCGGGGGACAGGCTTAACTCTGGAAACACCATATATTTT.

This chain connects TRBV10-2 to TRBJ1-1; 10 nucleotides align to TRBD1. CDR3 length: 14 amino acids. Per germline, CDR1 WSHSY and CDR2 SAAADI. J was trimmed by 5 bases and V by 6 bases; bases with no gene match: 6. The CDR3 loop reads CASREDRGLTEAFF. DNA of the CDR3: TGCGCCAGCAGAGAGGACAGGGGGTTGACTGAAGCTTTCTTT.

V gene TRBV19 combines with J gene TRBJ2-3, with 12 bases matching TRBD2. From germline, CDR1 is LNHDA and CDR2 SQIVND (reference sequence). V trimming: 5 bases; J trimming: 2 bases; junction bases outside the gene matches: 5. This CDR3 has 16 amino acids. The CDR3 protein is CASSSGLAGITDTQYF. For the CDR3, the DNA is TGTGCCAGTAGTTCCGGACTAGCGGGAATCACAGATACGCAGTATTTT.

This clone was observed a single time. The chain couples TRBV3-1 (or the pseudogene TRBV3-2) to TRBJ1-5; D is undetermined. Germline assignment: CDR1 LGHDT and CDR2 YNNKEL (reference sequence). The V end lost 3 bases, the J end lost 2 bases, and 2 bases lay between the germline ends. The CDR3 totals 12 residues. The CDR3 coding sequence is TGTGCCAGCAGCCAGGGCAATCAGCCCCAGCATTTT. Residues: CASSQGNQPQHF.

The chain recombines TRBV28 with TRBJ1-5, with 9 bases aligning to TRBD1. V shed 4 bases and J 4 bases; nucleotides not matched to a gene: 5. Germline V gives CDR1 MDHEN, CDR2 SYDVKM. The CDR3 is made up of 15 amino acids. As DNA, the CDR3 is TGTGCCAGCAGTTCCCCCGGGACAGGGAATCAGCCCCAGCATTTT. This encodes CASSSPGTGNQPQHF.

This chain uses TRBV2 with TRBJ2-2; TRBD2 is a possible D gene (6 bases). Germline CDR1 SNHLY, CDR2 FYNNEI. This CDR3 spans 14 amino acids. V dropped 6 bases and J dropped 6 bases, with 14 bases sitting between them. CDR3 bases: TGTGCCAGCAGCGTGGAGGGAAAGTCCGGGGAGCTGTTTTTT. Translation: CASSVEGKSGELFF.

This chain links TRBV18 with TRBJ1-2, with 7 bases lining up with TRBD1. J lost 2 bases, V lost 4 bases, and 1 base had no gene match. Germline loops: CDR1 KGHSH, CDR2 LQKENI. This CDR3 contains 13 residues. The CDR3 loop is CASSQGANYGYTF. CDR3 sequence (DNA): TGTGCCAGCTCACAGGGGGCGAACTATGGCTACACCTTC.

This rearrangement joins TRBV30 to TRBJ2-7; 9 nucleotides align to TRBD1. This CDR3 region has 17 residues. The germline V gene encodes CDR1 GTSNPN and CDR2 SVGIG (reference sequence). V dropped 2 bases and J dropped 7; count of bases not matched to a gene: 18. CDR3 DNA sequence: TGTGCCTGGAGTTTCCCAACCGGGACAGGGAACTTGGGGGAGCAGTACTTC. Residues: CAWSFPTGTGNLGEQYF.

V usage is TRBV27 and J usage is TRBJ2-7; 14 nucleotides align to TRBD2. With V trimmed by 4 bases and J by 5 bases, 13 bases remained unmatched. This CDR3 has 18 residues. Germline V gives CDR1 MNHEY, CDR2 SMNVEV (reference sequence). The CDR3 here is CASSSPGPRLAGGNEQYF. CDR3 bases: TGTGCCAGCAGTTCACCGGGACCCAGACTAGCGGGAGGGAACGAGCAGTACTTC.

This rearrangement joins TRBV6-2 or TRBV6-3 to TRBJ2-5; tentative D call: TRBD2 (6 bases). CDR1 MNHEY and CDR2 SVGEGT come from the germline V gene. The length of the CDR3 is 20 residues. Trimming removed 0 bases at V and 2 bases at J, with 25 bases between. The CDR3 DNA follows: TGTGCCAGCAGTTACTCGACTAGAGGGTTGCAGCGGTCGTTTCAAGAGACCCAGTACTTC. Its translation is CASSYSTRGLQRSFQETQYF.

DNA of the CDR3: TGTGCCAGCAGCTTTGGACTAGCGGGCCGGGAAGAGACCCAGTACTTC. Residues: CASSFGLAGREETQYF. V gene TRBV5-4 combines with J gene TRBJ2-5, with 11 bases identical to TRBD2. Germline V gene lookup returns CDR1 SGHNT and CDR2 YYREEE (reference sequence). V lost 2 bases and J lost 3; bases outside the gene matches: 6. The CDR3 is 16 amino acids.

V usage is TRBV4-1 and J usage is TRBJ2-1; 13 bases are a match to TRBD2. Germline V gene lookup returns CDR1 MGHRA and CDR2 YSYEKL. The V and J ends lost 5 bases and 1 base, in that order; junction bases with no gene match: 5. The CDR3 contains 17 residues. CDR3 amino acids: CASSFGLAGESYNEQFF. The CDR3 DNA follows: TGCGCCAGCAGCTTCGGACTAGCGGGAGAGTCCTACAATGAGCAGTTCTTC.

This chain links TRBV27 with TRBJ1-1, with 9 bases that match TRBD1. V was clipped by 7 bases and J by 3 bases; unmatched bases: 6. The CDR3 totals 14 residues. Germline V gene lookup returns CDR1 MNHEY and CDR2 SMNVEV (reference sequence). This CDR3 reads CASNVQGAYTEAFF. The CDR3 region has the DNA TGTGCCAGCAACGTACAGGGGGCGTACACTGAAGCTTTCTTT.

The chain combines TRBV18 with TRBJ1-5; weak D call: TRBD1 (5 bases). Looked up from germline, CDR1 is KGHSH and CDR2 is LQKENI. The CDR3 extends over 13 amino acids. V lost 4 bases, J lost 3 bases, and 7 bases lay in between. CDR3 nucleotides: TGTGCCAGCTCACAGGGGCTCAATCAGCCCCAGCATTTT. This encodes CASSQGLNQPQHF.